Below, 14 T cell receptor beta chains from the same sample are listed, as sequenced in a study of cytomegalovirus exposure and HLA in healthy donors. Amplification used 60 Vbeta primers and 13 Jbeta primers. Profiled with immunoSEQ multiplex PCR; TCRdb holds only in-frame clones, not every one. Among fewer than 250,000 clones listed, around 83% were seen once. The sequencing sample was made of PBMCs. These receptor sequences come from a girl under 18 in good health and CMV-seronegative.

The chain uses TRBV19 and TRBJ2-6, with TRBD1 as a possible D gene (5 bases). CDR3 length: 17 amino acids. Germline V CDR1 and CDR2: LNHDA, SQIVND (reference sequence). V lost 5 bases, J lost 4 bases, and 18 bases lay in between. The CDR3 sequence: CASSPTPRVGGANVLTF. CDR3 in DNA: TGTGCCAGTAGTCCCACCCCCAGGGTCGGAGGGGCCAACGTCCTGACTTTC.

In DNA form, the CDR3 reads TGTGCCAGTAGTACCCAGCGACAGGGGGATGTTCCTCAACGGCAGCCCCAGCATTTT. This translates into CASSTQRQGDVPQRQPQHF. The gene calls are TRBV19 and TRBJ1-5; 9 nucleotides line up with TRBD1. Looked up from germline, CDR1 is LNHDA and CDR2 is SQIVND (reference sequence). This CDR3 comprises 19 residues. J gave up 7 bases and V 4 bases, and 20 bases lay outside the gene matches.

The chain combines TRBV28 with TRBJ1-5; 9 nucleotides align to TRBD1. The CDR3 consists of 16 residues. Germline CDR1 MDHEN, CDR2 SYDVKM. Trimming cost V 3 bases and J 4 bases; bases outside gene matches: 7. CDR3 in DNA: TGTGCCAGCAGTTTTGGTACAGGGGGCCGGAATCAGCCCCAGCATTTT. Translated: CASSFGTGGRNQPQHF.

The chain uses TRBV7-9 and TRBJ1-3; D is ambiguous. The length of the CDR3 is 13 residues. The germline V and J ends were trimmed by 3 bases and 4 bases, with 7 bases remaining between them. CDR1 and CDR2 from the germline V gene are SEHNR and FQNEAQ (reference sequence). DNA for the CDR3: TGTGCCAGCAGCTTTCGTCAGGGAAACACCATATATTTT. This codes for CASSFRQGNTIYF. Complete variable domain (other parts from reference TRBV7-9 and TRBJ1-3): DTGVSQNPRHKITKRGQNVTFRCDPISEHNRLYWYRQTLGQGPEFLTYFQNEAQLEKSRLLSDRFSAERPKGSFSTLEIQRTEQGDSAMYLCASSFRQGNTIYFGEGSWLTVV.

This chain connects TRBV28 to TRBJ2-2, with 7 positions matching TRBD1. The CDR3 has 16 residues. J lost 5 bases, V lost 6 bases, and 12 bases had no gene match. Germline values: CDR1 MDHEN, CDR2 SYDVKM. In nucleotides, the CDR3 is TGTGCCAGCAGCTTTCCTAGGGGGCTTCGGACCGGGGAGCTGTTTTTT. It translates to CASSFPRGLRTGELFF.

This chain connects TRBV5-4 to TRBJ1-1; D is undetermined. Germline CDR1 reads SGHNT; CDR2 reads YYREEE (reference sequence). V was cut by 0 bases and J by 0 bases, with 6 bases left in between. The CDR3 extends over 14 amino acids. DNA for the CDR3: TGTGCCAGCAGCTTGGGGCCGTTGAACACTGAAGCTTTCTTT. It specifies CASSLGPLNTEAFF.

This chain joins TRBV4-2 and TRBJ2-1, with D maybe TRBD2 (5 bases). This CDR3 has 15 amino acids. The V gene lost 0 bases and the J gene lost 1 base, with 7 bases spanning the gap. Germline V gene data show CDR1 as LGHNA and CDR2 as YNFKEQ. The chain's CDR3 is CASSQDRGSYNEQFF. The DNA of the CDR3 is TGTGCCAGCAGCCAAGATCGCGGGTCCTACAATGAGCAGTTCTTC.

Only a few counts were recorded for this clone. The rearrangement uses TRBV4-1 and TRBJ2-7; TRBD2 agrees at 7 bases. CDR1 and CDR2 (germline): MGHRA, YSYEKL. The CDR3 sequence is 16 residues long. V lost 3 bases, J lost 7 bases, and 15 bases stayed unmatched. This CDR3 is CASSQTPLTSSWEQYF. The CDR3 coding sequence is TGCGCCAGCAGCCAGACCCCCTTGACTAGCTCCTGGGAGCAGTACTTC.

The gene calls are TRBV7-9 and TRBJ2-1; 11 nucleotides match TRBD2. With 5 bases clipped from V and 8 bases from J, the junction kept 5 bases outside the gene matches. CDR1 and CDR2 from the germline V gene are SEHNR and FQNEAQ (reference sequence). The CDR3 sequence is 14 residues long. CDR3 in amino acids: CASSRSGGGDEQFF. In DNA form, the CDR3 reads TGTGCCAGCAGCCGTAGCGGGGGGGGTGATGAGCAGTTCTTC.

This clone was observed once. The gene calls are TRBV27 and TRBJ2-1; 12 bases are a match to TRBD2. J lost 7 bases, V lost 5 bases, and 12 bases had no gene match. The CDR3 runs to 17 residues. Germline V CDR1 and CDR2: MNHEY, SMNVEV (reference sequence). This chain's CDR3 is CASSPSSGRAEANEQFF. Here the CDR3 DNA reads TGTGCCAGCAGTCCATCTAGCGGGAGGGCCGAGGCGAATGAGCAGTTCTTC.

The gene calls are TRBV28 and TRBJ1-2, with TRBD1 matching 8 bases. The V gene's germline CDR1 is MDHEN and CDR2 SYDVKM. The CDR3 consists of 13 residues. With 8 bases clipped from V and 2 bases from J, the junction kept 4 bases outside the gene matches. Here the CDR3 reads CASWDRPNYGYTF. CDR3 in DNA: TGTGCCAGCTGGGACAGGCCAAACTATGGCTACACCTTC.

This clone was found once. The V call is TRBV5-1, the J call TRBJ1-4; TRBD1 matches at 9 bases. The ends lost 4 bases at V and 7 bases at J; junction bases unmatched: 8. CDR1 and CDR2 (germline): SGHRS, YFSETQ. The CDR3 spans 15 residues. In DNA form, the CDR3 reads TGCGCCAGCAGCCCCTCCGGGACAGGGACTGAAAAACTGTTTTTT. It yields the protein CASSPSGTGTEKLFF.

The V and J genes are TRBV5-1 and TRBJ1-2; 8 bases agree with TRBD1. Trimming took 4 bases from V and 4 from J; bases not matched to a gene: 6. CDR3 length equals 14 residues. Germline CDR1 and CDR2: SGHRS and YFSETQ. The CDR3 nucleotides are TGCGCCAGCAGCCCTGGACAGGGAGGCTATGGCTACACCTTC. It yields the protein CASSPGQGGYGYTF.

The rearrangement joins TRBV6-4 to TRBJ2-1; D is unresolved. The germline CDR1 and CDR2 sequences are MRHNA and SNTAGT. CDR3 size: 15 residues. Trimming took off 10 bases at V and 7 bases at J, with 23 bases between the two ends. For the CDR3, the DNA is TGTGCCACCCATTTTTTCTACCCGGGTGCGAATGAGCAGTTCTTC. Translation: CATHFFYPGANEQFF.